This T cell receptor beta chain emerged from a study of T cells in narcolepsy. Study summary: Healthy controls were enrolled alongside patients with narcolepsy type 1 or type 2. Regarding the study as a whole: In some patient and control memory CD4+ samples, autoreactive clones were absent. Autoreactive HCRT-specific and TRIB2-specific clonotypes were marked in same-patient CSF-versus-blood CD4+ comparisons. Reportedly, autoreactive clonotypes were serially detected in patients' blood but not controls'.

Worth noting for this clone: The antigen is undetermined.

There are 13 residues in the CDR3. Germline CDR1 and CDR2: SGHTS and YDEGEE. Trimming took off 0 bases at V and 6 bases at J, with 7 bases between the two ends. Data came from immunoSEQ multiplex PCR; TCRdb stores just in-frame clones and leaves some out. The sample holds over 30,000 clones, around 85% seen once. The sample consisted of CD45RA- memory CD4+ T cells from PBMCs. This receptor was taken from a human donor with narcolepsy. The chain joins TRBV5-8 to TRBJ1-5, with D unresolved. Here the CDR3 DNA reads TGTGCCAGCAGCTTGGAAGTTGGTCAGCCCCAGCATTTT. Encoded protein: CASSLEVGQPQHF.